These T cell receptor beta chains were read from a single sample in a study of molecular identifiers for immune sequencing clone quantification. Each CDR3 protein is one row after TCRdb ran MiXCR on the PCR reads. This sample has about 640,000 distinct CDR3 sequences, with about 20% found just once. Sequencing was done on a sample of naive CD8+ T cells from blood, with Jurkat cell RNA spiked in. All receptors derive from a human donor in good health. Some libraries in this study had Jurkat cell RNA spiked in. CDR3s include the opening cysteine and the closing phenylalanine or tryptophan. Fields, in order: J gene, V gene, CDR3 protein.

>TRBJ2-1|TRBV25-1
CASSEFRLAVDEQFF
>TRBJ1-1|TRBV7-6
CASSLVAEENTEAFF
>TRBJ2-2|TRBV7-7
CASSLGGTSGPYRTGELFF
>TRBJ2-7|TRBV19
CASSHGALTYEQYF
>TRBJ2-2|TRBV7-9
CASSAPGLRTGELFF
>TRBJ1-2|TRBV14
CASSPTLTGAGYTF
>TRBJ2-4|TRBV5-6
CASSGQVLAKNIQYF
>TRBJ1-5|TRBV12-3/TRBV12-4
CASSWAGDQPQHF
>TRBJ1-2|TRBV7-9
CASSNGLLTNYGYTF
>TRBJ2-3|TRBV20-1
CSARDLLAGESTDTQYF
>TRBJ1-1|TRBV2
CASSLTRSEAFF
>TRBJ1-5|TRBV29-1
CSAGQGYNQPQHF
>TRBJ2-4|TRBV19
CASSIGPTGIFENIQYF
>TRBJ2-3|TRBV5-6
CASSFGTGLQDTQYF
>TRBJ1-4|TRBV6-5
CASSYVQNYEKLFF
>TRBJ2-1|TRBV27
CASGFGLAGGNNEQFF
>TRBJ2-7|TRBV4-1
CASSPLDYNGYEQYF
>TRBJ1-3|TRBV7-6
CASSPYLGSGNTIHF
>TRBJ2-5|TRBV7-2
CASSQWGNQETQYF
>TRBJ1-5|TRBV24-1
CATSETGSNQPQHF
>TRBJ2-7|TRBV7-2
CASSRPTRGYHEQYF
>TRBJ1-2|TRBV7-8
CASSLAIIFTGANNYGYTF
>TRBJ2-1|TRBV7-2
CASSLGLLAAPHEQFF
>TRBJ1-1|TRBV5-5
CASSPGEANTEAFF
>TRBJ1-2|TRBV5-6
CASSYGQGANYGYTF
>TRBJ2-1|TRBV7-9
CASSPILAGGRGEQFF
>TRBJ2-5|TRBV20-1
CSARDPSRQETQYF
>TRBJ2-7|TRBV6-1
CASSEWAGIEQYF
>TRBJ1-1|TRBV28
CASSSRSNTEAFF
>TRBJ2-1|TRBV9
CASSPKPYYNEQFF
>TRBJ1-1|TRBV6-2/TRBV6-3
CASTLWSVSTEAFF
>TRBJ2-3|TRBV6-5
CASSHSPSTDTQYF
>TRBJ2-7|TRBV12-3/TRBV12-4
CASRAGDTYEQYF
>TRBJ2-3|TRBV29-1
CSVDDLGTSGSTDTQYF
>TRBJ1-5|TRBV6-4
CASSPRTGRPQPQHF
>TRBJ1-2|TRBV20-1
CSSLGQGGSTNYGYTF
>TRBJ1-1|TRBV2
CASSDPTELNTEAFF
>TRBJ2-1|TRBV4-3
CASSQGTGVNEQFF
>TRBJ1-4|TRBV3-1
CASSQDWDGENEKLFF
>TRBJ2-2|TRBV24-1
CATSESGGNTGELFF
>TRBJ2-5|TRBV28
CASSLGWGQDQETQYF
>TRBJ2-3|TRBV12-3/TRBV12-4
CASSPGQETDTQYF
>TRBJ2-1|TRBV5-4
CASSFSRGQGEVEQFF
>TRBJ2-1|TRBV12-3/TRBV12-4
CASSGAVAGAYEQFF
>TRBJ2-1|TRBV27
CASSPLGQGASNEQFF